This T cell receptor beta chain was sequenced during a study of vaccination and CD4 T cells after COVID-19 (dated by TCRdb to between 2022 and 2023). Regarding the complete study: Every convalescent patient had a positive nasal swab PCR test for SARS-CoV-2, with mild disease in roughly 10 patients and severe disease in one. Six males and four females were included in the convalescent cohort, with two Hispanic individuals, seven Caucasians, two Asians and one multiracial person represented. Participants got two doses of the Pfizer-BioNTech BNT162b2 vaccine (n=8) or two doses of the Moderna mRNA-1273 vaccine (n=2). Post-COVID blood samples were collected from convalescent patients a median of around 100 days after diagnosis, with a range of about 30 to 170 days. Post-vaccine blood samples were collected a median of about 72 days after the second vaccine dose, ranging from roughly 12 to 241 days. For stimulating the cultures, overlapping spike peptide pools were used, derived from SARS-CoV-2 as well as from the common cold coronaviruses HCoV-NL63, HCoV-OC43 and HCoV-229E. As controls, cultures received a CEFX viral epitope pool (the positive control), an HIV-1 Nef peptide pool (the negative control), or no peptide at all. The spike-specific CD4+ TCR repertoire was compared before and after mRNA vaccination in under 11 COVID-19 convalescent patients and a few infection-naive healthy vaccine recipients. What the authors observed across the whole study: Only a relatively small number of convalescent patients were included in the study, and early timepoints following natural infection were not analyzed. The median number of SARS-CoV-2-reactive clonotypes rose from approximately 20 after infection to a few dozen after vaccination, but the change was not significant. Nearly all vaccine-specific clones in convalescent patients (304 of 307) were mono-reactive for SARS-CoV-2 spike rather than cross-reactive with common cold coronaviruses. Among convalescent patients, a median around 89% of the SARS-CoV-2-reactive clones seen after vaccination appeared only after vaccination, which suggests priming specific to the vaccine.

Library preparation used PCR. TCR sequencing of DNA from cultured CD4+ T cells used the Oncomine TCR Beta short-read assay at the Johns Hopkins FTIC core. Genomic DNA was extracted from the cultured CD4+ T cells with the QIAamp micro DNA kit. Oncomine TCR Beta libraries from cultured CD4+ T cells were pooled using unique dual indexes and sequenced on an Illumina iSeq 100. In the authors' own workflow: Non-productive sequences were filtered out, and CDR3s that did not start with C, did not end with F or W, or were shorter than 7 amino acids were discarded. Antigen-specific clonotypes were identified with the MANAFEST web application by comparing peptide-stimulated wells with reference and other culture wells. An FDR below 0.05, an odds ratio above 5, and a productive frequency above 0.1% in at least two of three replicate wells were required for clones to be considered positive. Cross-reactive clonotypes were defined as significantly expanded in both SARS-CoV-2 spike wells and at least one common cold coronavirus spike condition. CDR3 homology was assessed with Levenshtein distances (stringdist) and unrooted phylogenetic trees (ape) in R version 3.6.1. TCRdb reworked the public reads: Q25 trimming with fastp, MiXCR clone assembly, productive beta chains retained. Identical CDR3 proteins give one entry, which carries the most common genes and DNA. The V and J calls come from TCRdb's annotation, not from the publication. The sample table shows more than 9,500 distinct CDR3 sequences, and under 40% are seen once. 23% of the sample goes to the ten largest clones.

Inclusive of the bounding cysteine and phenylalanine, the CDR3 is 15 residues long. Solely the CDR3 DNA is kept, with 45 bases framed from the first base. The germline V gene (reference sequence) specifies LNHNV as CDR1 and YYDKDF as CDR2. The junction carries 18 bases between V and J, which are trimmed by 5 bases and 5 bases respectively. Turning to this clonotype: This clone's antigen is unknown. Base qualities are missing; no much larger clone stands one base away.

This specimen's treatment or condition label, interpreted: roughly 10-day PBMC culture with coronavirus spike peptide pools or control peptides (ViraFEST assay). The ViraFEST assay, used in the study, expanded antigen-specific T cells with peptide pools and then identified the expanded clonotypes through TCR sequencing. Positive SARS-CoV-2 PCR tests in the convalescent patients dated from March to December 2020, before Alpha, Beta and Delta variants emerged in the United States. Some 2 million PBMCs per well were cultured in IMDM with approximately 5% human AB serum and about 9.2 IU/ml IL-2, plus 10 ug/ml peptide pools. Half of the culture medium was replaced with fresh IL-2-containing medium on days 3 and 7. After around 11 days of culture, CD4+ T cells were isolated by negative selection using the EasySep CD4+ T cell isolation kit. PBMCs were separated from whole blood using Ficoll-Paque Plus gradient centrifugation and then either used fresh or cryopreserved at -140C. In general, triplicate wells were set up for every culture condition.

Sequencing used cultured CD4+ T cells from blood. This clonotype was sampled from a human donor with COVID-19. This receptor chain uses TRBV15 and TRBJ1-2; a confident D gene designation cannot be given. The DNA sequence follows: TGTGCCACCAGCCCAGGAAGAGGTGTCGGATATGGCTACACCTTC. The resulting protein is CATSPGRGVGYGYTF.